This T cell receptor beta chain was sequenced for a study of tumor-infiltrating lymphocytes in primary liver carcinoma. In its sample, this clonotype was seen many times. Antigen unknown. TCR beta cDNA came from approximately 540 ng total RNA, primed with a constant-region primer. TCR beta libraries came from three nested multiplex PCR rounds using slightly modified ARM-PCR. For roughly 10 cycles apiece, the opening two PCR rounds ran with TRBV1-TRBV30 forward primers and a C-beta reverse primer. In TCRdb, the multiplex PCR reads were re-called with MiXCR into one record per CDR3 protein. The sample contains about 180,000 distinct CDR3 sequences, approximately 60% of which appear only once. Germline DNA was also extracted, and blood RNA derived from unsorted whole blood. HBV chronically infected the treatment-naive patients. Collection of roughly 3.7 milliliters of peripheral blood took place before surgery.

The V gene's germline CDR1 is MNHEY and CDR2 SVGEGT. With V trimmed by 0 bases and J by 3 bases, 1 base remained unmatched. There are 17 residues in the CDR3. Whole-study results and caveats: Tumor-adjacent and tumor-blood pairs shared less of their repertoires than tumor region pairs shared. The use of bulk unsorted samples meant that CD4+ and CD8+ repertoires were not compared.

This TCR came from a man aged 40-49 years with primary liver carcinoma and hepatitis B virus infection. Sequenced sample: peripheral blood. The chain carries TRBV6-2 or TRBV6-3 and TRBJ2-1, with 14 bases lining up with TRBD2. The DNA for the CDR3 is TGTGCCAGCAGTTACTCGGGACTAGCGGGGGTCTACAATGAGCAGTTCTTC. Its protein product is CASSYSGLAGVYNEQFF.